A selection of T cell receptor beta chains follows, all from one sample in a study of technical replicates of blood from a handful of donors. Clones were sequenced by immunoSEQ multiplex PCR, and TCRdb holds only the in-frame ones, with some missing. Found here are tens of thousands of clones, around 94% of them singletons; the top ten hold 0.26%. Sequencing was done on a sample of T cells isolated from PBMCs. These TCRs come from a human donor in good health. Each CDR3 is given with its conserved first and last residue. Fields, in order: clone size, J gene, D gene, V gene, CDR3 protein, CDR3 DNA. A D gene is named only where the DNA matches it firmly. The listing skips clone size in some rows; elsewhere it reads once, few, many or a size class.

>NA|TRBJ1-2|NA|TRBV30
CAWSPSGGASGYTF
TGTGCCTGGAGTCCTTCTGGGGGGGCAAGTGGCTACACCTTC
>NA|TRBJ2-7|NA|TRBV2
CASFSPLRYEQYF
TGTGCCAGCTTTTCCCCATTGCGATACGAGCAGTACTTC
>NA|TRBJ2-7|TRBD2|TRBV5-1
CASSIAGVSYEQYF
TGCGCCAGCAGCATAGCGGGAGTGTCCTACGAGCAGTACTTC
>NA|TRBJ1-1|NA|TRBV5-1
CASSFRTGYNEAFF
TGCGCCAGCAGCTTTAGAACAGGGTACAATGAAGCTTTCTTT
>NA|TRBJ2-1|TRBD2|TRBV7-9
CASSPAASGGGNEQFF
TGTGCCAGCAGCCCGGCGGCTAGCGGGGGGGGGAATGAGCAGTTCTTC
>NA|TRBJ2-7|TRBD2|TRBV30
CAWSVAGGFYEQYF
TGTGCCTGGAGTGTGGCGGGGGGGTTCTACGAGCAGTACTTC
>NA|TRBJ2-3|TRBD1|TRBV28
CASSLRDRDTDTQYF
TGTGCCAGCAGTTTACGGGACAGGGACACAGATACGCAGTATTTT
>NA|TRBJ2-1|NA|TRBV6-1
CASAWAASYNEQFF
TGTGCCAGCGCTTGGGCTGCCTCCTACAATGAGCAGTTCTTC
>once|TRBJ2-2|TRBD2|TRBV5-1
CASSLGLAGKVGELFF
TGCGCCAGCAGCCTCGGACTAGCGGGAAAGGTCGGGGAGCTGTTTTTT
>NA|TRBJ2-1|TRBD2|TRBV5-1
CASSASSGGAIEQFF
TGCGCCAGCAGCGCGTCTAGCGGGGGGGCCATTGAGCAGTTCTTC